The clone carrying this TCR beta chain was recorded a few times. Source study methods: Using reference gene primer amplification, nucleated cell counts were estimated. Produced via immunoSEQ multiplex PCR; TCRdb's table is partial and in-frame only. V, J and clone size were drawn from that table, and D and trimming were deduced from the DNA. The sample lists 130,000 or so clones, roughly nine tenths occurring once. This entry comes from a study of blood T cell repertoires in COVID-19. On the study more broadly: The United States, Italy and Spain provided the acute and convalescent COVID-19 samples.

The CDR3 has 14 amino acids. Germline V gene data show CDR1 as MNHEY and CDR2 as SVGAGI. Trimming took 6 bases from V and 3 from J, leaving 11 bases between them. Patients at the Seattle site were enrolled during active infection and followed longitudinally. The sequenced sample was peripheral blood. J is TRBJ1-4 and V is TRBV6-5; D is possibly TRBD1 (5 bases). The receptor's source is a human donor with COVID-19, enrolled during active disease. The donor label of this sample is uncertain. CDR3 DNA: TGTGCCAGCAGGGCCCCGGGGGCTAATGAAAAACTGTTTTTT. Encoded protein: CASRAPGANEKLFF.